This T cell receptor beta chain was recovered during a study of vaccination and CD4 T cells after COVID-19. An Oncomine TCR Beta short-read assay was used to sequence the DNA from cultured CD4+ T cells. MiXCR, applied by TCRdb to the PCR reads, yields one record per CDR3 protein. This sample has 18,000 or so distinct CDR3 sequences, with roughly 54% found just once. Specified treatment: approximately nine-day PBMC culture with coronavirus spike peptide pools or control peptides (ViraFEST assay). This clonotype has only a few counts. No antigen is known for it. Germline CDR1 and CDR2: DFQATT and SNEGSKA (reference sequence). This CDR3 contains 13 residues. With 3 bases removed from V and 8 bases from J, the gap between germline ends came to 16 bases.

Input material: CD4+ T cells from blood, cultured in vitro. The receptor comes from a human donor who had recovered from COVID-19. The rearrangement links TRBV20-1 to TRBJ1-2; D gene ambiguous. The CDR3 spells CSASHPREVGYTF. Here the CDR3 DNA reads TGCAGTGCTAGTCACCCCCGGGAAGTAGGCTACACCTTC.